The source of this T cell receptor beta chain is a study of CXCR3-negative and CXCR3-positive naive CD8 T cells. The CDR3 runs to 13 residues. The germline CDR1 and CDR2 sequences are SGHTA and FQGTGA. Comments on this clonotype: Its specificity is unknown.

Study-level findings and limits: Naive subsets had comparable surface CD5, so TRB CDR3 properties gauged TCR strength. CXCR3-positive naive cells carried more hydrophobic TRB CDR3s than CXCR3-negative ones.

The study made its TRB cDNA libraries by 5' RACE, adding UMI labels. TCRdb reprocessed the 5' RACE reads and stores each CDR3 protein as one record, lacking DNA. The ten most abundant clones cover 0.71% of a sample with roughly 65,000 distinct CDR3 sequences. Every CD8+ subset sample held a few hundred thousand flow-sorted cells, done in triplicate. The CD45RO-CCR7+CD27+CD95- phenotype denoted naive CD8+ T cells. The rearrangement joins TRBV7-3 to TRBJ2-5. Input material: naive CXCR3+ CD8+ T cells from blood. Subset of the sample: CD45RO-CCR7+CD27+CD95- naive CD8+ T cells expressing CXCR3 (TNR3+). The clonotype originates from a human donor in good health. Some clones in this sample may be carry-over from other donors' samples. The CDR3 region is CASSLTKSETQYF.